A single sample gave rise to the 31 T cell receptor gamma chains below, sequenced in a study of γδ T cells in repeated Plasmodium falciparum infection. Bulk repertoires came from Vgamma9/Vdelta2+ or Vdelta2-negative gammadelta T cells flow-sorted from PBMC. TCRdb made new clone calls on the multiplex PCR reads using CATT. The sample consists of 13,000 to 15,000 gamma-chain clones, around 1.6% of them appearing once. Sample: gamma-delta T cells from blood. Every receptor here comes from a pool of human donors (malaria-infected and uninfected, not separated).

This clone was counted ten times or more. TCRdb has a much larger clone's protein, which differs at residue 6 from the translation of this DNA, likely because of a read error; what is shown is the protein translated from the DNA. The V call is TRGV9, the J call TRGJ1 or TRGJ2. As TCRdb names no J gene, one was assigned here on the basis of a DNA match to germline. V was clipped by 1 base and J by 3 bases; unmatched bases: 6. Germline CDR1 GITISATS, CDR2 ISYDGTV (reference sequence). CDR3 length equals 14 residues. CDR3 bases: TGTGCCTTGTGGGAGGTCCACCCTTATTATAAGAAACTCTTT. Encoded protein: CALWEVHPYYKKLF.

This clone has a count of ten or more. This DNA translates differently at residue 3 from the TCRdb protein, which is that of a much larger clone; a read error is likely, and the protein shown is the DNA's own translation. V is TRGV4 and J is TRGJ1 or TRGJ2. The CDR3 extends over 13 amino acids. Germline V lookup: CDR1 EGSTGY, CDR2 YDSYTSSV. The CDR3 loop reads CAPWDGGNYKKLF. The CDR3, as DNA: TGTGCCCCCTGGGATGGCGGGAATTATAAGAAACTCTTT.

Of note for this clone: TCRdb's protein, taken from a much larger clone, differs from this DNA's translation at residue 4, likely owing to a read error; the protein displayed comes from the DNA. The CDR3: CALLEVPIRKKLF. CDR3 DNA: TGTGCCTTGTTGGAGGTGCCTATAAGGAAGAAACTCTTT. The V call is TRGV9, the J call TRGJ1 or TRGJ2. Here the J gene was assigned by germline matching of the DNA, as TCRdb has none. The germline V gene encodes CDR1 GITISATS and CDR2 ISYDGTV (reference sequence). The CDR3 loop spans 13 amino acids.

This clone has a count of ten or more. A read error is likely here: a far larger clone is one base away. Other DNA sequences in this sample translate to the same CDR3. This chain uses TRGV9 with TRGJP1. CDR3 length equals 18 residues. Germline assignment: CDR1 GITISATS and CDR2 ISYDGTV (reference sequence). The CDR3 sequence is CALWEVKTLFSSGWFKIF. The CDR3 region has the DNA TGTGCCCTGTGGGAGGTGAAAACTCTTTTTTCCTCTGGTTGGTTCAAGATATTT.

This clone was found many times. A read error is the likely source, as a far larger clone sits one nucleotide away. This chain connects TRGV9 to TRGJ1 or TRGJ2. The CDR3 is made up of 13 amino acids. The germline V gene has CDR1 GITISATS and CDR2 ISYDGTV (reference sequence). CDR3 loop: CAMWEENYYKKLF. The CDR3 region has the DNA TGTGCCATGTGGGAGGAGAATTATTATAAGAAACTCTTT.

This clone has ten or more counts. A far bigger clonotype differs at one base, so this is likely a read error. The same CDR3 also results from other DNA sequences found in this sample. The rearrangement uses TRGV9 and TRGJ1 or TRGJ2. TCRdb offers no J gene call, so here the DNA was matched to germline to obtain one. Germline CDR1 reads GITISATS; CDR2 reads ISYDGTV (reference sequence). The CDR3 spans 13 residues. CDR3 protein: CALWEVDYYKKLF. As DNA, the CDR3 is TGTGCCCTGTGGGAGGTCGATTATTATAAGAAACTCTTT.

This clone was seen ten or more times. Given a much more abundant clone one base away, this may be a read error. Because the CDR3's place on the DNA is in doubt, the DNA is left out and the CDR3 is given as listed by TCRdb. The J gene went uncalled, whereas the V gene is TRGV9. The CDR3 sequence runs 29 residues, both termini included. CDR1 and CDR2 from the germline V gene are GITISATS and ISYDGTV (reference sequence). This CDR3 reads CALWEVRRNSLAVEQHWLSQVSIGRIQHF.

This clone occurred a few times. A far larger clone is one base from this, pointing to a likely read error. Different DNA sequences within this sample yield the same CDR3. CDR3 DNA sequence: TGTGCCACCTGGGATAGGATCAAAGATAAGAAACTCTTC. Residues: CATWDRIKDKKLF. The J gene has no call, while the V gene is TRGV8. Germline V gene sequence: CDR1 VENAVY, CDR2 YDSYNSRV. This CDR3 comprises 13 residues.

In this sample, this clone turned up a few times. This likely stems from a read error, as it lies one base from a far larger clone. Different DNA sequences within this sample yield the same CDR3. V and J are TRGV9 and TRGJ1 or TRGJ2. CDR1 GITISATS and CDR2 ISYDGTV come from the germline V gene (reference sequence). This CDR3 is 15 amino acids long. The trim removed 2 bases at V and 3 bases at J, leaving 10 bases unmatched. CDR3 in amino acids: CALWEGTLAYYKKLF. CDR3 DNA sequence: TGTGCCTTGTGGGAGGGGACCCTGGCTTATTATAAGAAACTCTTT.

A word on this clone: This is likely an artifact of a read error, given a far larger clone one base away. Other DNA sequences within the sample encode an identical CDR3. The V gene is listed as TRGV9; no J gene was called. The CDR3 totals 16 residues. Germline loops: CDR1 GITISATS, CDR2 ISYDGTV (reference sequence). This chain's CDR3 is CALWEDNELGKKIKVF. As DNA, the CDR3 is TGTGCCTTGTGGGAGGACAACGAGTTGGGCAAAAAAATCAAGGTATTC.

A word on this clone: TCRdb's protein for this DNA is that of a much larger clone and differs from the translation at residue 3, likely a read error; the protein shown is the DNA translation. The J gene is TRGJ1 or TRGJ2, the V gene TRGV9. TCRdb is silent on the J gene; assignment here came from matching the DNA to germline. This CDR3 is built from 13 residues. Germline V gene sequence: CDR1 GITISATS, CDR2 ISYDGTV (reference sequence). The CDR3 nucleotides are TGTGCCATGTGGGTGCGGCCTTTTTATAAGAAACTCTTT. It encodes CAMWVRPFYKKLF.

This clone came up many times. It differs at one base from a far larger clone, so likely a read error. Other DNA sequences of this sample code for an identical CDR3. V usage is TRGV9 and J usage is TRGJ1 or TRGJ2. Here the J gene came from matching the DNA to germline, since TCRdb omits it. The CDR3 is 14 amino acids. From germline, CDR1 is GITISATS and CDR2 ISYDGTV (reference sequence). The DNA of the CDR3 is TGTGCCCTGTGGGAGGCCTGGGCTTATTATAAGAAACTCTTT. It codes for CALWEAWAYYKKLF.

This clone was observed many times. A far larger clone differs by one base, so this is likely a read error. Different DNA sequences within this sample yield the same CDR3. This chain connects TRGV9 to TRGJ1 or TRGJ2. The CDR3 totals 14 residues. Looked up from germline, CDR1 is GITISATS and CDR2 is ISYDGTV (reference sequence). The CDR3 DNA follows: TGTGCCCTGTGGGAGGTGCAGGGGGGGTATAAGAAACTCTTT. This gives the protein CALWEVQGGYKKLF.

In this sample, this clone turned up many times. This DNA's translation and the protein TCRdb lists, from a much larger clone, do not match at residue 10, likely due to a read error; the protein shown is translated from the DNA. This chain uses TRGV2 with TRGJ1 or TRGJ2. J lost 11 bases, V lost 0 bases, and 10 bases had no gene match. The CDR3 length is 13 residues. Germline values: CDR1 EGSNGY, CDR2 YDSYNSKV. In DNA form, the CDR3 reads TGTGCCACCTGGGACGGGCCTCGCCATGAGAAACTCTTT. Its translation: CATWDGPRHEKLF.

This clone is termed medium-sized. At the DNA level, this CDR3 is encoded by other sequences in the same sample as well. The chain employs TRGV9 and TRGJP. Germline CDR1 GITISATS, CDR2 ISYDGTV (reference sequence). V lost 3 bases and J lost 4; bases outside the gene matches: 6. The CDR3 is made up of 17 amino acids. The CDR3 DNA reads as TGTGCCTTGTGGGAGCTACATCAAGAGTTGGGCAAAAAAATCAAGGTATTT. Translated, it gives CALWELHQELGKKIKVF.

As for this clone: TCRdb's protein for this DNA is that of a much larger clone and differs from the translation at residue 8, likely a read error; the protein shown is the DNA translation. The chain recombines TRGV9 with TRGJP. TCRdb supplies no J gene; here it was assigned by aligning the nucleotide sequence to germline. The CDR3 runs 16 residues. Germline loops: CDR1 GITISATS, CDR2 ISYDGTV (reference sequence). J was trimmed by 9 bases and V by 3 bases; bases with no gene match: 8. The CDR3 nucleotides read TGTGCCTTGTGGGAGCCCTCTGGGTTGGGCAAAAAAATCAAGGTATTT. Residues: CALWEPSGLGKKIKVF.

This clone has a count of ten or more. A far larger clone is just one base off, so this is likely a read error. The gene calls are TRGV2 and TRGJ1 or TRGJ2. The J gene comes from matching the DNA to germline here; TCRdb lacks it. The CDR3 runs 14 residues. Germline CDR1 EGSNGY, CDR2 YDSYNSKV. Written as DNA, the CDR3 is TGTGCCACCTGGGACGGAACGAATTGTTATAAGAAACTCTTT. Its protein is CATWDGTNCYKKLF.

In this sample, this clone turned up many times. A read error likely explains why the TCRdb protein, taken from a much larger clone, differs from this DNA's translation at residue 8; the protein shown is translated from the DNA. The rearrangement links TRGV9 to TRGJ1 or TRGJ2. V gave up 2 bases and J gave up 4 bases; unmatched junction bases: 8. The CDR3 extends over 14 amino acids. Germline CDR1 and CDR2: GITISATS and ISYDGTV (reference sequence). DNA for the CDR3: TGTGCCTTGTGGGAGGAATTCACATATTATAAGAAACTCTTT. As protein: CALWEEFTYYKKLF.

In regard to this clone: This DNA's translation and the protein TCRdb lists, from a much larger clone, do not match at residue 8, likely due to a read error; the protein shown is translated from the DNA. The chain carries TRGV9 and TRGJP. The J gene, left out of TCRdb, was set here by checking the DNA against germline. With 0 bases clipped from V and 8 bases from J, the junction kept 7 bases outside the gene matches. This CDR3 contains 17 residues. Germline V gene sequence: CDR1 GITISATS, CDR2 ISYDGTV (reference sequence). The CDR3 coding sequence is TGTGCCTTGTGGGAGGTGAAGTCCAAGTTGGGCAAAAAAATCAAGGTATTT. This codes for CALWEVKSKLGKKIKVF.

This clone was recorded many times. TCRdb shows a much larger clone's protein in place of this DNA's translation, and the two differ at residue 7, likely through a read error; the protein shown is translated from the DNA. The V and J genes are TRGV9 and TRGJP. Germline matching of the DNA provided the J gene here, since TCRdb leaves it blank. Trimming removed 3 bases from V and 6 bases from J; junction bases left unmatched: 5. CDR3 length: 16 residues. Germline V gene data show CDR1 as GITISATS and CDR2 as ISYDGTV (reference sequence). The CDR3 coding sequence is TGTGCCTTGTGGGAGTCCCGAGAGTTGGGCAAAAAAATCAAGGTATTT. This codes for CALWESRELGKKIKVF.

This clone turned up a few times. It is likely a read error: a sequence one base away is far more abundant. This specimen includes other DNA sequences encoding the same CDR3. The rearrangement uses TRGV3 and TRGJ1 or TRGJ2. TCRdb carries no J gene annotation; the J gene was assigned here by matching the DNA with germline. CDR1 and CDR2 from the germline V gene are VTNTFY and YDVSTARD (reference sequence). This CDR3 spans 15 amino acids. Trimming removed 0 bases from V and 7 bases from J; junction bases left unmatched: 12. CDR3 sequence: CATWDRRDGDYKKLF. The CDR3 nucleotides read TGTGCCACCTGGGACAGGCGTGATGGGGACTATAAGAAACTCTTT.

This clone has a count of ten or more. A far larger clone is off by one base, so a read error is likely. Other nucleotide sequences in the sample specify the same CDR3. V and J are TRGV9 and TRGJ1 or TRGJ2. V was clipped by 1 base and J by 6 bases; unmatched bases: 9. Germline V CDR1 and CDR2: GITISATS, ISYDGTV (reference sequence). This CDR3 comprises 14 residues. The CDR3 loop reads CALWEVPYGYKKLF. The DNA for the CDR3 is TGTGCCTTGTGGGAGGTACCTTACGGTTATAAGAAACTCTTT.

This clone was seen a few times. This likely came from a read error, as a far larger clone is one base away. It is unclear where the CDR3 begins or ends on the DNA, so no DNA is shown, and the CDR3 is as TCRdb lists it. The identical CDR3 is also encoded by other nucleotide sequences in the sample. The V gene is TRGV3, but the J gene lacks a call. The CDR3 numbers 31 amino acids, ends counted. CDR1 and CDR2 (germline): VTNTFY, YDVSTARD (reference sequence). CDR3 amino acids: CATWDRIIIRNSLAVEQHLLSQVSIGRIQHF.

For this clone: The TCRdb protein, from a much larger clone, departs from this DNA's translation at residue 7, likely by read error; the protein shown derives from the DNA. The chain carries TRGV9 and TRGJ1 or TRGJ2. Matching the DNA to germline supplied the J gene, which TCRdb does not give. J was trimmed by 2 bases and V by 4 bases; bases with no gene match: 11. CDR1 and CDR2 from the germline V gene are GITISATS and ISYDGTV (reference sequence). The length of the CDR3 is 15 residues. The CDR3 here is CALWDRLQDYYKKLF. CDR3 DNA: TGTGCCTTGTGGGATAGACTGCAGGATTATTATAAGAAACTCTTT.

With regard to this clone: This likely reflects a read error, since a far larger clone is one base away. Other DNA sequences in the sample encode the same CDR3. The V gene is TRGV9, the J gene TRGJ1 or TRGJ2. The J gene, missing from TCRdb, was assigned here through DNA to germline matching. Germline CDR1 and CDR2: GITISATS and ISYDGTV (reference sequence). The length of the CDR3 is 15 residues. CDR3 residues: CALWEVPKNYYKKLF. CDR3 DNA sequence: TGCGCCTTGTGGGAGGTGCCCAAGAATTATTATAAGAAACTCTTT.

Comment on this clone: This DNA's translation differs at residue 10 from TCRdb's protein, which comes from a much larger clone; a read error is likely, and the protein shown is translated from the DNA. The V gene was identified as TRGV9, while no J gene was called. Germline loops: CDR1 GITISATS, CDR2 ISYDGTV (reference sequence). The CDR3 is made up of 12 amino acids. The CDR3 loop is CALWEEGYKELF. CDR3 bases: TGTGCCTTGTGGGAAGAGGGGTATAAGGAACTCTTT.

This clone was seen repeatedly, ten times or more. The TCRdb protein comes from a much larger clone and disagrees with this DNA's translation at residue 9, likely due to a read error; the protein given here is derived from the DNA. CDR3 protein: CALWEVLGTGNYYKKLF. The CDR3 nucleotides are TGTGCCTTGTGGGAGGTGCTTGGGACAGGAAATTATTATAAGAAACTCTTT. The rearrangement links TRGV9 to TRGJ1 or TRGJ2. With 0 bases clipped from V and 1 base from J, the junction kept 12 bases outside the gene matches. Per germline, CDR1 GITISATS and CDR2 ISYDGTV (reference sequence). The CDR3 consists of 17 residues.

This clone was recorded at least ten times. This likely came from a read error, as a far larger clone is one base away. Different DNA sequences within this sample yield the same CDR3. The chain uses TRGV9 and TRGJP. The J gene, absent from TCRdb, was called here by matching the DNA to germline. The CDR3 contains 19 residues. Germline values: CDR1 GITISATS, CDR2 ISYDGTV (reference sequence). The CDR3 DNA reads TGTGCCCTGTGGGAGGTGCATCGCCCTCAAGAGTTGGGCAAAAAAATCAAGGTATTT. This encodes CALWEVHRPQELGKKIKVF.

This clone was counted many times. The chain joins TRGV2 to TRGJP1. CDR1 and CDR2 from the germline V gene are EGSNGY and YDSYNSKV. The CDR3 runs 15 residues. The V segment lost 0 bases and the J segment 0 bases; nucleotides outside the gene matches: 1. This chain's CDR3 is CATWDGHTTGWFKIF. CDR3 bases: TGTGCCACCTGGGACGGGCATACCACTGGTTGGTTCAAGATATTT.

The table lists this clone with many counts. TCRdb pairs this DNA with a much larger clone's protein that differs at residue 9, likely a read error; the protein shown was translated from the DNA. V gene TRGV2 combines with J gene TRGJ1 or TRGJ2. The J gene, not given by TCRdb, was assigned here from a germline match of the nucleotide sequence. Trimming at V came to 0 bases and at J to 8 bases, leaving 7 bases not matched to a gene. Germline V gene sequence: CDR1 EGSNGY, CDR2 YDSYNSKV. The CDR3 spans 13 residues. CDR3 nucleotide sequence: TGTGCCACCTGGGACGGGGCGAGGCATAAGAAACTCTTT. Encoded protein: CATWDGARHKKLF.

As for this clone: The TCRdb protein comes from a much larger clone and disagrees with this DNA's translation at residue 9, likely due to a read error; the protein given here is derived from the DNA. The V gene reported is TRGV5; the J gene is uncalled. Germline V gene data show CDR1 as VINAFY and CDR2 as YDVSNSKD. CDR3 length: 11 amino acids. The CDR3 DNA sequence: TGTGCCACCTGGGTCTACGGTGAGGAACTCTTT. Translating it yields CATWVYGEELF.